These 12 T cell receptor beta chains were sequenced from one sample in a study of T cell responses to AZD1222 COVID-19 vaccine. Method: immunoSEQ multiplex PCR; TCRdb's copy keeps in-frame clones and lacks some. The data hold tens of thousands of clones, with about 83% observed a single time. The starting material was peripheral blood, obtained on day 0 of AZD1222 vaccination. The receptors come from an adult in good health.

This clone came up a few times. The chain carries TRBV11-2 and TRBJ2-2; tentatively, D is TRBD2 (5 bases). The CDR3 totals 13 residues. V was trimmed by 3 bases and J by 7 bases, leaving 9 bases between them. From germline, CDR1 is SGHAT and CDR2 FQNNGV. In nucleotides, the CDR3 is TGTGCCAGCAGCTTCATAGGAGGCGGGGAGCTGTTTTTT. It specifies CASSFIGGGELFF.

The chain recombines TRBV19 with TRBJ1-3, with a tentative D call TRBD1 (5 bases). Germline loops: CDR1 LNHDA, CDR2 SQIVND (reference sequence). Trimming cost V 3 bases and J 4 bases, with 13 bases left between them. The CDR3 loop spans 15 amino acids. CDR3 region: CASSMSAGNGNTIYF. The DNA of the CDR3 is TGTGCCAGTAGTATGTCAGCAGGGAACGGAAACACCATATATTTT.

The gene calls are TRBV19 and TRBJ1-5; 9 bases agree with TRBD1. Germline V gives CDR1 LNHDA, CDR2 SQIVND (reference sequence). This CDR3 comprises 15 residues. V gave up 0 bases and J gave up 8 bases; unmatched junction bases: 5. CDR3 sequence: CASSIEKTGGKPQHF. In DNA form, the CDR3 reads TGTGCCAGTAGTATAGAAAAGACAGGGGGAAAGCCCCAGCATTTT.

The V gene is TRBV28, the J gene TRBJ1-2, with 11 bases identical to TRBD1. The germline CDR1 and CDR2 sequences are MDHEN and SYDVKM. This CDR3 has 15 amino acids. V shed 5 bases and J 6 bases; nucleotides not matched to a gene: 8. As DNA, the CDR3 is TGTGCCAGCAGTCGTCTCGGGACAGGGGGGAATGGCTACACCTTC. It codes for CASSRLGTGGNGYTF.

CDR3 in amino acids: CASSTTSGYSQLFF. Written as DNA, the CDR3 is TGTGCCAGCAGCACCACTTCGGGGTACTCCCAACTGTTTTTT. The chain uses TRBV3-1 (or the pseudogene TRBV3-2) and TRBJ1-4; D ambiguous. The CDR3 consists of 14 residues. Germline CDR1 is LGHDT and CDR2 is YNNKEL (reference sequence). Trimming took 5 bases from V and 12 from J, leaving 19 bases between them.

V gene TRBV15 combines with J gene TRBJ1-5; D is uncertain. V dropped 4 bases and J dropped 5 bases, with 6 bases sitting between them. The germline CDR1 and CDR2 sequences are LNHNV and YYDKDF (reference sequence). The CDR3 sequence is 12 residues long. This CDR3 is CATSTLDQPQHF. CDR3 coding DNA: TGTGCCACCAGCACACTGGATCAGCCCCAGCATTTT. The full variable domain, in which reference TRBV15 and TRBJ1-5 provide the parts outside the CDR3, is DAMVIQNPRYQVTQFGKPVTLSCSQTLNHNVMYWYQQKSSQAPKLLFHYYDKDFNNEADTPDNFQSRRPNTSFCFLDIRSPGLGDTAMYLCATSTLDQPQHFGDGTRLSIL.

The table lists this clone with a count of one. The V call is TRBV10-2, the J call TRBJ2-1; 10 nucleotides match TRBD2. CDR3 length: 15 amino acids. J lost 4 bases, V lost 3 bases, and 3 bases had no gene match. Germline V gives CDR1 WSHSY, CDR2 SAAADI. The CDR3 DNA reads as TGCGCCAGCAGTGATCGGACTAGCGGTTACAATGAGCAGTTCTTC. Translated, it gives CASSDRTSGYNEQFF.

A single count supports this clone. In nucleotides, the CDR3 is TGTGCCAGCAGCCACGGGACTAGCGGGAGGGCCGGGGAGCTGTTTTTT. Its translation is CASSHGTSGRAGELFF. The chain couples TRBV11-2 to TRBJ2-2, with 16 nucleotides matching TRBD2. The CDR3 runs to 16 residues. J was trimmed by 6 bases and V by 5 bases; bases with no gene match: 3. Per the germline V gene, CDR1 is SGHAT and CDR2 is FQNNGV.

The chain carries TRBV2 and TRBJ1-6, with a weak D call TRBD1 (6 bases). V gave up 1 base and J gave up 7 bases, with 14 bases separating them. Germline CDR1 reads SNHLY; CDR2 reads FYNNEI. The CDR3 consists of 16 residues. The CDR3 region is CASSEVSGEQNSPLHF. The CDR3 DNA reads as TGTGCCAGCAGTGAAGTTTCAGGGGAACAGAATTCACCCCTCCACTTT.

Details on this clone: Other DNA sequences in the same sample also yield this CDR3. The rearrangement joins TRBV4-1 to TRBJ2-1; TRBD2 might be the D (5 bases). Looked up from germline, CDR1 is MGHRA and CDR2 is YSYEKL. The ends were cut back, 1 base at V and 1 base at J, with 11 bases in the middle. This CDR3 comprises 16 residues. CDR3 sequence: CASSQGLSGSYNEQFF. For the CDR3, the DNA is TGCGCCAGCAGCCAAGGACTCTCGGGATCCTACAATGAGCAGTTCTTC.

This clone was detected only once. The chain carries TRBV6-6 and TRBJ1-3; TRBD1 might be the D (6 bases). V lost 6 bases, J lost 9 bases, and 18 bases lay in between. Looked up from germline, CDR1 is MNHNY and CDR2 is SVGAGI (reference sequence). The CDR3 contains 14 residues. The DNA of the CDR3 is TGTGCCAGCAGCTTGGGGACACCTGGGACCACCATATATTTT. This sequence encodes CASSLGTPGTTIYF.

The gene calls are TRBV28 and TRBJ1-4; no reliable D call. The germline V gene has CDR1 MDHEN and CDR2 SYDVKM. V lost 7 bases and J lost 0, with 15 bases in between. The CDR3 totals 16 residues. The CDR3: CASKSRGITTNEKLFF. CDR3 nucleotides: TGTGCCAGCAAATCCCGAGGCATAACAACTAATGAAAAACTGTTTTTT. The variable domain in full, completed from reference TRBV28 and TRBJ1-4, reads DVKVTQSSRYLVKRTGEKVFLECVQDMDHENMFWYRQDPGLGLRLIYFSYDVKMKEKGDIPEGYSVSREKKERFSLILESASTNQTSMYLCASKSRGITTNEKLFFGSGTQLSVL.